This entry lists 22 T cell receptor beta chains sequenced from one sample in a study of T cell changes during pregnancy in multiple sclerosis. TCRdb keeps only in-frame clones here, not all; method: immunoSEQ multiplex PCR. This table has tens of thousands of clones, around 90% appearing once. Sequenced material: peripheral blood, taken in the first trimester of pregnancy. The receptors derive from a female donor in good health, enrolled as a control in a pregnancy study.

The V call is TRBV5-1, the J call TRBJ1-6, with 8 positions matching TRBD1. J lost 3 bases, V lost 4 bases, and 6 bases had no gene match. The CDR3 covers 16 residues. From germline, CDR1 is SGHRS and CDR2 YFSETQ. Written as DNA, the CDR3 is TGCGCCAGCAGCGGGGGACAGGCCAACTATAATTCACCCCTCCACTTT. Translation gives CASSGGQANYNSPLHF.

The rearrangement joins TRBV19 to TRBJ2-3; D is possibly TRBD1 (5 bases). The CDR3 length is 14 residues. The germline V gene encodes CDR1 LNHDA and CDR2 SQIVND (reference sequence). The V end was cut by 1 base, the J end by 4 bases, with 9 bases between. The CDR3 nucleotides read TGTGCCAGTAGTATAGGGGCAGGGCCAGATACGCAGTATTTT. Encoded protein: CASSIGAGPDTQYF.

The J gene is TRBJ2-1, the V gene TRBV28; the D gene is possibly TRBD2 (6 bases). The germline V gene has CDR1 MDHEN and CDR2 SYDVKM. Deletions cut 4 bases from V and 5 bases from J, with 12 bases between. The CDR3 totals 14 residues. Here the CDR3 reads CASSWEVYHNEQFF. As DNA, the CDR3 is TGTGCCAGCAGTTGGGAGGTCTACCACAATGAGCAGTTCTTC.

The chain couples TRBV7-8 to TRBJ2-3; D gene ambiguous. Germline CDR1 reads SGHVS; CDR2 reads FQNEAQ. V was shortened by 5 bases and J by 0 bases, with 9 bases between the two germline ends. The CDR3 runs to 14 residues. CDR3 sequence reads: CASSTPGSTDTQYF. CDR3 DNA: TGTGCCAGCAGCACACCCGGGAGCACAGATACGCAGTATTTT. Looking up the rest from reference TRBV7-8 and TRBJ2-3 gives the full variable domain: GAGVSQSPRYKVAKRGQDVALRCDPISGHVSLFWYQQALGQGPEFLTYFQNEAQLDKSGLPSDRFFAERPEGSVSTLKIQRTQQEDSAVYLCASSTPGSTDTQYFGPGTRLTVL.

This clone was seen just once. This CDR3 reads CASSVGSSANYGYTF. In DNA, the CDR3 is TGTGCCAGCAGCGTAGGAAGTTCAGCTAACTATGGCTACACCTTC. The V call is TRBV9, the J call TRBJ1-2; no clear D gene. Between the trimmed V and J ends, which lost 0 bases and 0 bases, there was a span of 9 bases. Germline values: CDR1 SGDLS, CDR2 YYNGEE. The CDR3 runs 15 residues.

CDR3 protein: CASSQTDTYSNQPQHF. The CDR3, as DNA: TGCGCCAGCAGCCAGACCGACACGTATAGCAATCAGCCCCAGCATTTT. The chain links TRBV4-1 to TRBJ1-5; D is unresolved. The CDR3 is 16 residues long. Germline V gene lookup returns CDR1 MGHRA and CDR2 YSYEKL. V lost 3 bases and J 0 bases, leaving 12 bases between the germline ends.

V is TRBV6-1 and J is TRBJ1-1; the D is unclear. This CDR3 has 14 amino acids. Germline lookup yields CDR1 MNHNS and CDR2 SASEGT. V was pared by 1 base and J by 0 bases, with 6 bases between. The CDR3 nucleotides read TGTGCCAGCAGTGAAGGGAGAATGAACACTGAAGCTTTCTTT. This sequence encodes CASSEGRMNTEAFF.

V is TRBV7-2 and J is TRBJ1-1; tentatively, D is TRBD1 (5 bases). V was trimmed by 2 bases and J by 5 bases, leaving 27 bases between them. Per the germline V gene, CDR1 is SGHTA and CDR2 is FQGNSA. The CDR3 contains 19 residues. DNA of the CDR3: TGTGCCAGCAGCTTAAATCCGGCTGTATGGGGCGGGGGAAAAACTGAAGCTTTCTTT. Its protein product is CASSLNPAVWGGGKTEAFF.

CDR3 bases: TGTGCCAGCAGCTCCAAGCGGGGGGGAATAGAGACCCAGTACTTC. Its translation: CASSSKRGGIETQYF. The genes are TRBV11-2 and TRBJ2-5; 10 bases align to TRBD2. V shed 4 bases, J shed 4 bases, and the junction held 6 bases outside the gene matches. The CDR3 totals 15 residues. Germline V gives CDR1 SGHAT, CDR2 FQNNGV.

The chain combines TRBV19 with TRBJ2-4; no definite D call. V was trimmed by 5 bases and J by 0 bases, leaving 8 bases between them. Germline loops: CDR1 LNHDA, CDR2 SQIVND (reference sequence). The length of the CDR3 is 14 residues. CDR3 bases: TGTGCCAGTAGTCTCATACTAGCCAAAAACATTCAGTACTTC. Protein: CASSLILAKNIQYF.

This chain joins TRBV27 and TRBJ1-4; no firm D call. Per germline, CDR1 MNHEY and CDR2 SMNVEV (reference sequence). V dropped 4 bases and J dropped 7 bases, with 10 bases sitting between them. CDR3 length equals 13 residues. For the CDR3, the DNA is TGTGCCAGCAGTTATCGGCCGGGTGAAAAACTGTTTTTT. This codes for CASSYRPGEKLFF.

The gene calls are TRBV2 and TRBJ2-1, with 10 nucleotides matching TRBD2. V gave up 4 bases and J gave up 4 bases; unmatched junction bases: 4. CDR1 and CDR2 from the germline V gene are SNHLY and FYNNEI. This CDR3 has 15 residues. This CDR3 reads CASSVSSGGYNEQFF. CDR3 DNA: TGTGCCAGCAGTGTATCTAGCGGGGGTTACAATGAGCAGTTCTTC. The full variable domain, with the rest looked up from reference TRBV2 and TRBJ2-1, is EPEVTQTPSHQVTQMGQEVILRCVPISNHLYFYWYRQILGQKVEFLVSFYNNEISEKSEIFDDQFSVERPDGSNFTLKIRSTKLEDSAMYFCASSVSSGGYNEQFFGPGTRLTVL.

The V and J genes are TRBV19 and TRBJ1-1; 7 positions match TRBD1. This CDR3 contains 15 residues. The J segment lost 0 bases and the V segment lost 5 bases, leaving 6 bases of the junction unmatched. Germline V gives CDR1 LNHDA, CDR2 SQIVND (reference sequence). The CDR3, as DNA: TGTGCCAGTAGTCCCCGGACAGGTATGAACACTGAAGCTTTCTTT. This codes for CASSPRTGMNTEAFF.

V usage is TRBV18 and J usage is TRBJ2-7, with TRBD1 matching 10 bases. The CDR3 loop spans 17 amino acids. V gave up 3 bases and J gave up 2 bases; unmatched junction bases: 10. CDR1 and CDR2 (germline): KGHSH, LQKENI. In DNA, the CDR3 is TGTGCCAGCTCACCGATTACTACCGGGACAGGGGCCTACGAGCAGTACTTC. It yields the protein CASSPITTGTGAYEQYF.

The chain carries TRBV7-6 and TRBJ2-7; 8 bases are shared with TRBD1. V trimming: 1 base; J trimming: 3 bases; junction bases outside the gene matches: 2. This CDR3 is built from 14 residues. Germline V CDR1 and CDR2: SGHVS, FNYEAQ. The CDR3 protein is CASSLDTGGYEQYF. The DNA for the CDR3 is TGTGCCAGCAGCTTAGATACAGGGGGCTACGAGCAGTACTTC.

J is TRBJ2-3 and V is TRBV19, with TRBD2 matching 14 bases. Germline CDR1 and CDR2: LNHDA and SQIVND (reference sequence). Trimming at V came to 10 bases and at J to 6 bases, leaving 6 bases not matched to a gene. The CDR3 has 14 residues. The CDR3 loop is CATGLAGGGDTQYF. As DNA, the CDR3 is TGTGCCACAGGACTAGCGGGAGGAGGGGATACGCAGTATTTT.

The chain carries TRBV25-1 and TRBJ2-7, with D perhaps matching TRBD1 (6 bases). V gave up 3 bases and J gave up 3 bases, with 9 bases separating them. Germline V gene data show CDR1 as MGHDK and CDR2 as SYGVNS. CDR3 length equals 13 residues. The CDR3 DNA is TGTGCCAGCAGTGACCCAGGGGTCTACGAGCAGTACTTC. Residues: CASSDPGVYEQYF.

The gene calls are TRBV27 and TRBJ2-2, with 8 bases that match TRBD1. CDR1 and CDR2 (germline): MNHEY, SMNVEV (reference sequence). The CDR3 contains 17 residues. V was clipped by 5 bases and J by 5 bases; unmatched bases: 13. This chain's CDR3 is CASSPSGQGVLTGELFF. The CDR3, as DNA: TGTGCCAGCAGTCCATCTGGACAGGGTGTCTTAACCGGGGAGCTGTTTTTT.

J is TRBJ1-4 and V is TRBV5-4; unclear D gene. CDR3 size: 13 residues. The V and J ends lost 0 bases and 6 bases respectively, with 6 bases between them. Germline V gene data show CDR1 as SGHNT and CDR2 as YYREEE (reference sequence). The CDR3 DNA reads TGTGCCAGCAGCTTGGGGACTGATGAAAAACTGTTTTTT. Translation gives CASSLGTDEKLFF.

There are a few counts of this clone. The genes are TRBV7-9 and TRBJ1-6; TRBD1 agrees at 7 bases. J was trimmed by 7 bases and V by 6 bases; bases with no gene match: 9. The CDR3 has 15 residues. Germline V gene sequence: CDR1 SEHNR, CDR2 FQNEAQ (reference sequence). DNA for the CDR3: TGTGCCAGCAGTTCGTCGACAGGGTGGAATTCACCCCTCCACTTT. This translates into CASSSSTGWNSPLHF.

The chain recombines TRBV6-1 with TRBJ1-2, with TRBD1 matching 7 bases. Germline CDR1 MNHNS, CDR2 SASEGT. This CDR3 region has 14 residues. Unmatched junction bases numbered 7, after V lost 3 bases and J lost 6 bases. The CDR3 DNA reads TGTGCCAGCAGTGAGAACCGGGACAGCCATGGCTACACCTTC. It yields the protein CASSENRDSHGYTF.

The chain carries TRBV9 and TRBJ1-2, with a weak D call TRBD1 (5 bases). This CDR3 region has 12 residues. Deletions cut 2 bases from V and 14 bases from J, with 16 bases between. From germline, CDR1 is SGDLS and CDR2 YYNGEE. This chain's CDR3 is CASSVGGGVQTF. The CDR3 bases are TGTGCCAGCAGCGTCGGCGGGGGGGTTCAGACCTTC.